This T cell receptor beta chain was sequenced for a study of blood T cell dynamics during melanoma immunotherapy. Findings of the study overall: Cell-free DNA CDR3 sequences most resembled the immune-effector CD8+ subset, which was also most clonal.

Time point meaning: week 3, after first cycle of checkpoint inhibitor. At 12 weeks after first infusion, RECIST 1.1 defined response for most patients. This table comes from immunoSEQ multiplex PCR, and its TCRdb copy is limited to in-frame clones, with some not included. The sample has around 13,000 clones, around 90% seen once; the top ten hold less than 0.2%. Of note for this clone: Its specificity is unknown.

Germline V gene lookup returns CDR1 SEHNR and CDR2 FQNEAQ (reference sequence). With 8 bases clipped from V and 8 bases from J, the junction kept 11 bases outside the gene matches. The CDR3 sequence is 14 residues long. The chain links TRBV7-9 to TRBJ1-4, with TRBD1 matching over 7 bases. The TCR comes from a human donor with melanoma. The sample in question was effector memory CD8+ T cells from blood, obtained from a patient treated with checkpoint blockade. The CDR3 loop reads CASGERQGEEKLFF. DNA for the CDR3: TGTGCCAGCGGCGAGCGACAGGGTGAAGAAAAACTGTTTTTT.